This is a list of T cell receptor beta chains from one sample in a study of shared clonotypes between healthy human individuals. The repertoire was sequenced with immunoSEQ multiplex PCR; TCRdb's copy has only in-frame clones and lacks some. Of fewer than 650,000 clones listed, 75% to 85% were seen once; the top ten hold 10% to 15%. The source material was PBMCs. These TCRs come from a middle-aged woman in good health. Some clones in this sample may be carry-over from other donors' samples. Both conserved end residues are part of each CDR3. A D gene is named only where the DNA matches it firmly. Rows give clone size only sometimes, using once, few, many, or a class for an expanded clone.

j_call v_call clone_size d_call cdr3_nt cdr3_aa
TRBJ1-2 TRBV7-8 few NA TGTGCCAGCAGCCCTCGGGTTAGCTATGGCTACACCTTC CASSPRVSYGYTF
TRBJ1-1 TRBV7-3 few NA TGTGCCAGCAGCTTAAGGGGCGGGGGCCCGACTGGTACGAACACTGAAGCTTTCTTT CASSLRGGGPTGTNTEAFF
TRBJ2-7 TRBV30 NA TRBD2 TGTGCCTGGAGTGTAGGTAGCGGGGGTTACTACGAGCAGTACTTC CAWSVGSGGYYEQYF
TRBJ1-5 TRBV28 NA TRBD1 TGTGCCAGCAGTTTGCCGGCAGGGGGAAATCAGCCCCAGCATTTT CASSLPAGGNQPQHF
TRBJ2-7 TRBV5-1 NA TRBD2 TGCGCCAGCACCTCTAGCGGTAACTCCTACGAGCAGTACTTC CASTSSGNSYEQYF
TRBJ2-1 TRBV9 NA NA TGTGCCAGCAGCGTAGCATCTGAGCAGTTCTTC CASSVASEQFF
TRBJ2-3 TRBV11-3 NA NA TGTGCCAGCAGCTTAGGACATAGCGGAGATACGCAGTATTTT CASSLGHSGDTQYF
TRBJ2-1 TRBV10-3 NA TRBD2 TGTGCCATCAGAGGGACTAGCGGGCTACGCTCCTACAATGAGCAGTTCTTC CAIRGTSGLRSYNEQFF
TRBJ2-1 TRBV6-5 NA TRBD2 TGTGCCAGCAGCCGCGGGACTACCGACAATGAGCAGTTCTTC CASSRGTTDNEQFF
TRBJ2-3 TRBV4-3 few NA TGCGCCAGCAGCCGAAAGCTTAGGGGGGAGGGCACAGATACGCAGTATTTT CASSRKLRGEGTDTQYF
TRBJ2-3 TRBV18 NA NA TGTGCCAGCTCCGTACAGGGGACTAGCACAGATACGCAGTATTTT CASSVQGTSTDTQYF
TRBJ2-7 TRBV11-2 NA TRBD1 TGTGCCAGCAGCTTCGGGACAGGGCCCAGTTACGAGCAGTACTTC CASSFGTGPSYEQYF
TRBJ2-7 TRBV7-9 NA NA TGTGCCAGCACCCGATCAAAAGCGCCCTCCTACGAGCAGTACTTC CASTRSKAPSYEQYF
TRBJ2-7 TRBV4-3 few NA TGCGCCAGCAGCCAAGAGGTCAGACCCTACGAGCAGTACTTC CASSQEVRPYEQYF
TRBJ2-5 TRBV5-1 many TRBD1 TGCGCCAGCAGCCCCCTGGCAGGGGGAGACGAGACCCAGTACTTC CASSPLAGGDETQYF
TRBJ1-4 TRBV14 NA NA TGTGCCAGCAGCCAAGGATCAAAACTGTTTTTT CASSQGSKLFF
TRBJ2-2 TRBV29-1 NA NA TGCAGCGTTAATAGGCTTGGGGGTCAGGGTCTCACCGGGGAGCTGTTTTTT CSVNRLGGQGLTGELFF
TRBJ1-5 TRBV7-9 few NA TGTGCCAGCAGCGCCTCGGGGGGCAATCAGCCCCAGCATTTT CASSASGGNQPQHF
TRBJ2-2 TRBV27 few NA TGTGCCAGCAGTCCTTCTGGCGTCACCGGGGAGCTGTTTTTT CASSPSGVTGELFF
TRBJ2-7 TRBV28 NA TRBD1 TGTGCCAGCCTTAAAGGGACAGGGGTTGAGCAGTACTTC CASLKGTGVEQYF
TRBJ1-5 TRBV6-1 NA TRBD1 TGTGCCAGCAGTGTTTGGACAGGGACCGATCAGCCCCAGCATTTT CASSVWTGTDQPQHF
TRBJ1-2 TRBV18 NA NA TGTGCCAGCTCACCCGAATTGGGGCCTACGAGGGACTATGGCTACACCTTC CASSPELGPTRDYGYTF
TRBJ1-4 TRBV5-4 once NA TGTGCCAGCAGCTCCACAGGGCACAACGAAAAACTGTTTTTT CASSSTGHNEKLFF
TRBJ2-1 TRBV15 NA NA TGTGCCACCAGCAGAGAGGCTAGCGCGCACAATGAGCAGTTCTTC CATSREASAHNEQFF
TRBJ2-5 TRBV29-1 NA NA TGCAGCGTTGGATCGACCCCTCAAGAGACCCAGTACTTC CSVGSTPQETQYF
TRBJ2-7 TRBV9 NA NA TGTGCCAGCAGCGTTACAGGGTCCAACTACGAGCAGTACTTC CASSVTGSNYEQYF
TRBJ2-1 TRBV18 NA NA TGTGCCAGCTCACCAATTCCAGTAGACCCGATATCCCACAATGAGCAGTTCTTC CASSPIPVDPISHNEQFF
TRBJ2-7 TRBV6-1 once TRBD2 TGTGCCAGCGAATCGGGGGGGGCCTACGAGCAGTACTTC CASESGGAYEQYF
TRBJ2-3 TRBV29-1 once TRBD1 TGCAGCGTGGGGGCCACAGGGGTAGATACGCAGTATTTT CSVGATGVDTQYF
TRBJ2-3 TRBV7-9 NA NA TGTGCCAGCAGCTACGACGGCCCCGATACGCAGTATTTT CASSYDGPDTQYF
TRBJ1-2 TRBV18 few TRBD1 TGTGCCAGCTCACCAGGACAGGGGGCTGACTATGGCTACACCTTC CASSPGQGADYGYTF
TRBJ2-2 TRBV7-2 NA NA TGTGCCAGCAGCTTAGCGGTAGCGTCGAACACCGGGGAGCTGTTTTTT CASSLAVASNTGELFF
TRBJ2-1 TRBV11-1 many NA TGTGCCAGCAGCTCCTCCTTAAGTGAGCAGTTCTTC CASSSSLSEQFF
TRBJ2-7 TRBV28 many NA TGTGCCAGCAGTCCCTATACGAAGCAGTACTTC CASSPYTKQYF
TRBJ1-2 TRBV27 NA NA TGTGCCACCGGCGGGGTTGGTGGCTACACCTTC CATGGVGGYTF
TRBJ2-1 TRBV5-5 NA TRBD1 TGTGCCAGCAGCACACAGGGGGACTCCTACAATGAGCAGTTCTTC CASSTQGDSYNEQFF
TRBJ2-2 TRBV7-2 NA NA TGTGCCAGCAGCCTACCGGGGAGAGGGGCCGGGGAGCTGTTTTTT CASSLPGRGAGELFF
TRBJ1-3 TRBV30 NA NA TGTGCCTGGAAAAAAGGGTTCTCTGGAAACACCATATATTTT CAWKKGFSGNTIYF
TRBJ2-7 TRBV10-3 NA TRBD1 TGTGCCATCAGAAGGACAGGGAGCTCCTACGAGCAGTACTTC CAIRRTGSSYEQYF
TRBJ2-7 TRBV9 NA NA TGTGCCAGCAGCGGGATGCCCCCCTACGAGCAGTACTTC CASSGMPPYEQYF
TRBJ2-7 TRBV15 NA TRBD2 TGTGCCACCAGCTCACCGGGGGAGGGCAGCGGAAAAACCTACGAGCAGTACTTC CATSSPGEGSGKTYEQYF